This T cell receptor (beta chain) comes out of a study of T-cell memory formation after mild COVID-19. Background on the study: Across donors, TCR clusters were largely donor specific. General study results and limits: Of the contracting clones, CD4+ ones lay mainly in CM and EM, and CD8+ ones in EMRA. Cross-reactive memory seemingly joined, as some responding clones were found in pre-infection memory.

The germline CDR1 and CDR2 sequences are SGHTA and FQGNSA. The CDR3 has 12 residues. Deletions cut 5 bases from V and 8 bases from J, with 12 bases between. Constant-segment-primed 5'RACE gave TCR alpha and TCR beta cDNA libraries with sample barcodes and UMIs. TCRdb re-called the 5' RACE reads with MiXCR, one entry per CDR3 protein. The sample has 200,000 to 300,000 distinct CDR3 sequences, 16% seen once. This clonotype was counted a few times. The antigen is not known. The source material was PBMCs or a T cell subset sorted from them (not recorded which). The sequence was collected from a man in his late teens or twenties who had mild COVID-19 (a few samples of this study predate the infection). Cell type and time point are not known. This chain uses TRBV7-2 with TRBJ1-2; D is perhaps TRBD1 (5 bases). CDR3 sequence (DNA): TGTGCCAGCAGCCCACCGGACAAGGGCTACACCTTC. It codes for CASSPPDKGYTF.